The rows below give T cell receptor beta chains drawn from one sample of a study of identical twins. TCRdb independently ran MiXCR on the 5' RACE reads; one entry per CDR3 protein. The profile shows just under 650,000 distinct CDR3 sequences, roughly 7.2% of them singletons. This sample was shared with a second study, whose subject was yellow fever vaccine responses in identical twins.

Material for sequencing was PBMCs. These TCRs come from a woman under 30 in good health. The CDR3 runs from the conserved cysteine through the conserved F or W. D genes are given only for firm matches. Clone sizes are given selectively: once, few, many, or a class where the clone is expanded.

>TRBJ2-7|TRBD2|TRBV27|16|many
CASKTSGTSAHYEQYF
TGTGCCAGCAAGACCTCCGGGACTAGCGCCCACTACGAGCAGTACTTC
>TRBJ2-5|NA|TRBV12-3/TRBV12-4|13|NA
CASSRTAQGAQYF
TGTGCCAGCAGCAGGACCGCCCAAGGGGCCCAGTACTTC
>TRBJ1-6|NA|TRBV27|16|many
CASSRAKNLAGSPLHF
TGTGCCAGCAGTAGGGCCAAGAACCTCGCGGGTTCACCCCTCCACTTT
>TRBJ1-1|TRBD1|TRBV11-2|12|many
CASSPGTDQAFF
TGTGCCAGCAGCCCAGGGACAGACCAAGCTTTCTTT
>TRBJ2-1|TRBD1|TRBV6-1|15|NA
CASSAGQGVYNEQFF
TGTGCCAGCAGTGCTGGACAGGGGGTCTACAATGAGCAGTTCTTC
>TRBJ2-7|TRBD2|TRBV4-1|15|few
CASSQKTGLIYEQYF
TGCGCCAGCAGCCAAAAAACGGGACTAATCTACGAGCAGTACTTC
>TRBJ2-5|NA|TRBV20-1|17|few
CSARARAFSRYQETQYF
TGCAGTGCTAGAGCCCGGGCGTTTTCCAGGTACCAAGAGACCCAGTACTTC
>TRBJ2-1|NA|TRBV7-9|14|many
CASSPKPRGDEQFF
TGTGCCAGCAGCCCCAAGCCCAGGGGCGATGAGCAGTTCTTC
>TRBJ2-1|NA|TRBV24-1|17|few
CATSAPPRVQVGYEQFF
TGTGCCACCAGTGCCCCTCCCAGAGTGCAGGTGGGGTATGAGCAGTTCTTC
>TRBJ2-7|NA|TRBV7-8|14|NA
CASSLGYNSYEQYF
TGTGCCAGCAGCCTGGGCTACAACTCCTACGAGCAGTACTTC
>TRBJ2-3|NA|TRBV10-3|15|few
CAISESRIAADTQYF
TGTGCCATCAGTGAGTCGAGAATAGCCGCAGATACGCAGTATTTT
>TRBJ2-3|NA|TRBV7-6|14|few
CASSFVAVTDTQYF
TGTGCCAGCAGCTTCGTAGCGGTCACAGATACGCAGTATTTT
>TRBJ2-3|NA|TRBV7-7|15|many
CASSLSPGTTDTQYF
TGTGCCAGCAGCTTATCCCCAGGGACCACAGATACGCAGTATTTT
>TRBJ1-6|NA|TRBV6-2/TRBV6-3|16|NA
CASSSPWTANNSPLHF
TGTGCCAGCAGTTCACCCTGGACAGCAAATAATTCACCCCTCCACTTT
>TRBJ2-3|TRBD1|TRBV10-3|16|many
CAISESTGGITDTQYF
TGTGCCATCAGTGAGTCCACAGGGGGCATCACAGATACGCAGTATTTT
>TRBJ2-2|TRBD1|TRBV15|15|many
CATSPGTANTGELFF
TGTGCCACCAGCCCCGGGACAGCGAACACCGGGGAGCTGTTTTTT
>TRBJ2-2|NA|TRBV10-3|13|many
CAISDPGTVELFF
TGTGCCATCAGTGACCCGGGAACGGTGGAGCTGTTTTTT